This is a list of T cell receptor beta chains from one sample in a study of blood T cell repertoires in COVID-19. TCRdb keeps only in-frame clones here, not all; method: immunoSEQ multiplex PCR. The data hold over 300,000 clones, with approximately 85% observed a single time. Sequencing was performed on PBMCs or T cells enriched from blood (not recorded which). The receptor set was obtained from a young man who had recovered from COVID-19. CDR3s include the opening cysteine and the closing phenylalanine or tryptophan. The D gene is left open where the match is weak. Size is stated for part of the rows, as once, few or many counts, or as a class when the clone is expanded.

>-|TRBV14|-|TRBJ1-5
CASSQDQGGHF
TGTGCCAGCAGCCAAGATCAGGGCGGGCATTTT
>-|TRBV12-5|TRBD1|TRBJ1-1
CASGGGPGQGWENTEAFF
TGTGCTAGTGGTGGAGGACCGGGACAGGGTTGGGAGAACACTGAAGCTTTCTTT
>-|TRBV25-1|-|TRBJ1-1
CASREGLTEAFF
TGTGCCAGCAGGGAGGGGCTCACTGAAGCTTTCTTT
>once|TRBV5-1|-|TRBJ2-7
CASSPKGVFGYEQYF
TGCGCCAGCAGCCCTAAAGGGGTTTTTGGCTACGAGCAGTACTTC
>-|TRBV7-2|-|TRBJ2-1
CASSRVSLAVNNEQFF
TGTGCCAGCAGTCGAGTGAGCTTAGCGGTGAACAATGAGCAGTTCTTC
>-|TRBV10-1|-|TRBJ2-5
CASSESVEMETQYF
TGCGCCAGCAGTGAGTCGGTAGAAATGGAGACCCAGTACTTC
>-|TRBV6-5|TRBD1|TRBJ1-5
CASSQDRAGGWPQHF
TGTGCCAGCAGTCAGGACAGGGCAGGGGGGTGGCCCCAGCATTTT
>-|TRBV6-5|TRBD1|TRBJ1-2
CASSYMTGSRLGYTF
TGTGCCAGCAGTTACATGACAGGGTCTAGACTTGGCTACACCTTC
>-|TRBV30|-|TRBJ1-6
CAWSVVQGASPLHF
TGTGCCTGGAGTGTTGTACAGGGCGCTTCACCCCTCCACTTT
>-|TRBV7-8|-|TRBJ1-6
CASSLSWGENSPLHF
TGTGCCAGCAGCTTATCTTGGGGAGAGAATTCACCCCTCCACTTT
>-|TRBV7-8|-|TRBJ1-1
CASSLRPTGSNTEAFF
TGTGCCAGCAGCTTAAGGCCCACAGGGTCGAACACTGAAGCTTTCTTT
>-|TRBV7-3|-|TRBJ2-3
CASSRTGTRTDTQYF
TGTGCCAGCAGCCGAACCGGGACAAGGACAGATACGCAGTATTTT
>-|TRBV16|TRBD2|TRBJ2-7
CASSPLNSGGSYEQYF
TGTGCCAGCAGCCCCTTGAATAGCGGGGGCTCCTACGAGCAGTACTTC
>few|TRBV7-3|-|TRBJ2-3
CASSFHSTDTQYF
TGTGCCAGCAGCTTTCATTCCACAGATACGCAGTATTTT
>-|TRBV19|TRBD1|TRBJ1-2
CASRDRGRPGYTF
TGTGCCAGTAGGGACAGGGGGCGCCCTGGCTACACCTTC
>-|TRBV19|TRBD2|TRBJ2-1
CASSTGGAGNEQFF
TGTGCCAGTAGTACCGGGGGGGCCGGAAATGAGCAGTTCTTC
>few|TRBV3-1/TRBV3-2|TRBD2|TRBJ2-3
CASSQTSGATDTQYF
TGTGCCAGCAGCCAGACTAGCGGGGCCACAGATACGCAGTATTTT
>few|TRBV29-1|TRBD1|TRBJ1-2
CSVDTGGVGYTF
TGCAGCGTTGACACAGGGGGCGTTGGCTACACCTTC
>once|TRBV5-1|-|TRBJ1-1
CASSPSGGPTEAFF
TGCGCCAGCAGCCCCTCGGGGGGACCCACTGAAGCTTTCTTT
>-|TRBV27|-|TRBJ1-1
CASSLSTREGMNTEAFF
TGTGCCAGCAGTTTAAGCACCAGGGAGGGGATGAACACTGAAGCTTTCTTT
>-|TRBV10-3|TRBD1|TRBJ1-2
CAISVAGGASYGYTF
TGTGCCATCAGTGTTGCAGGGGGCGCCTCCTATGGCTACACCTTC
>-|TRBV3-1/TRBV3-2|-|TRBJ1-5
CASSQDRVSPQHF
TGTGCCAGCAGCCAAGACAGGGTATCGCCCCAGCATTTT
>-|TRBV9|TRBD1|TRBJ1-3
CASSVGDSYSGNTIYF
TGTGCCAGCAGCGTCGGGGACAGCTACTCTGGAAACACCATATATTTT
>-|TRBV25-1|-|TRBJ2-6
CASAPGAGANVLTF
TGTGCCAGCGCTCCAGGGGCTGGGGCCAACGTCCTGACTTTC
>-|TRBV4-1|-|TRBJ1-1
CASSQGPVGGRGTEAFF
TGCGCCAGCAGCCAAGGCCCGGTTGGGGGCAGGGGCACTGAAGCTTTCTTT
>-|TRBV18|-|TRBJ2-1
CASSQLGGNEQFF
TGTGCCAGCTCCCAACTGGGGGGCAATGAGCAGTTCTTC
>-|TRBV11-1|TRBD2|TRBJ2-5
CASSRTSGWETQYF
TGTGCCAGCAGCCGGACTAGCGGGTGGGAGACCCAGTACTTC
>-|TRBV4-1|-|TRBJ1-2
CASSRDRPMVTLTMDYTF
TGCGCCAGCAGCCGCGACCGACCCATGGTTACTCTAACTATGGACTACACCTTC
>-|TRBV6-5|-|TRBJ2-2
CAIGSGGGGTGELFF
TGTGCCATAGGTTCGGGAGGGGGCGGCACCGGGGAGCTGTTTTTT
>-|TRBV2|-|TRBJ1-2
CASSEGRGNYGYTF
TGTGCCAGCAGTGAAGGAAGGGGCAACTATGGCTACACCTTC
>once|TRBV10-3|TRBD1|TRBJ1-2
CATLGTDDGYTF
TGTGCCACCCTCGGGACAGACGATGGCTACACCTTC
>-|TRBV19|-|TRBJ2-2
CASSIPGHFTGELFF
TGTGCCAGTAGTATTCCGGGACACTTCACCGGGGAGCTGTTTTTT
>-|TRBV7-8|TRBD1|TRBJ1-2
CASSLMGTATNYGYTF
TGTGCCAGCAGCTTAATGGGGACAGCGACGAACTATGGCTACACCTTC
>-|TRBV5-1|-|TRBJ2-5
CASSLERGRRETQYF
TGCGCCAGCAGCTTGGAACGGGGAAGGAGAGAGACCCAGTACTTC
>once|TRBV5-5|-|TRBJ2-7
CASSLPQGFNEQYF
TGTGCCAGCAGCTTACCACAGGGCTTCAACGAGCAGTACTTC
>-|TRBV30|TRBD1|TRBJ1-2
CAWSDEDRGAYGYTF
TGTGCCTGGAGTGATGAGGACAGGGGGGCTTATGGCTACACCTTC
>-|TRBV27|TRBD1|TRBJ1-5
CASSPGSGTGRQPQHF
TGTGCCAGCAGTCCAGGGTCCGGGACAGGGCGTCAGCCCCAGCATTTT
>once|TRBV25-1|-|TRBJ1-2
CASSSRGGLDGYTF
TGTGCCAGCAGTTCCAGGGGTGGTCTGGATGGCTACACCTTC
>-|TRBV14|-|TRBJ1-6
CASSPHNGGVRSPLHF
TGTGCCAGCAGCCCACACAACGGAGGGGTAAGGTCACCCCTCCACTTT
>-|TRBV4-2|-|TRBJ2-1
CASSRDSSGEQFF
TGTGCCAGCAGCCGAGACTCATCGGGAGAGCAGTTCTTC
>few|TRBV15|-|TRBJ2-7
CATSRDPRLANEQYF
TGTGCCACCAGCAGAGACCCTAGACTCGCGAACGAGCAGTACTTC
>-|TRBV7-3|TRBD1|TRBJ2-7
CASSPVDRAEQYF
TGTGCCAGCAGCCCAGTAGACAGGGCCGAGCAGTACTTC
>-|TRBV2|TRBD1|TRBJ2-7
CASRKGQGNEQYF
TGTGCCAGCAGAAAAGGACAGGGAAACGAGCAGTACTTC
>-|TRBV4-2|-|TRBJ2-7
CASSRMQAQGSYEQYF
TGTGCCAGCAGCCGGATGCAGGCCCAAGGATCCTACGAGCAGTACTTC
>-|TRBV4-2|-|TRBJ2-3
CASSQVVGGLTDTQYF
TGTGCCAGCAGCCAAGTGGTGGGGGGACTCACAGATACGCAGTATTTT
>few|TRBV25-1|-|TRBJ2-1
CASSGHSGHSSYNEQFF
TGTGCCAGCAGTGGCCATAGCGGACACAGCTCCTACAATGAGCAGTTCTTC
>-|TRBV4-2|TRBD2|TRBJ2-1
CASSQNLAGTGDNEQFF
TGTGCCAGCAGCCAAAACCTAGCGGGGACTGGGGACAATGAGCAGTTCTTC
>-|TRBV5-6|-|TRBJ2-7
CASSLRGAYEQYF
TGTGCCAGCAGCTTGCGCGGAGCCTACGAGCAGTACTTC
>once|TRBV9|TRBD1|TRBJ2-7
CASSDGTGTTSYEQYF
TGTGCCAGCAGCGACGGGACAGGTACAACCTCCTACGAGCAGTACTTC
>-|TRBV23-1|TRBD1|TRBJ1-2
CASSQFTGDADGYTF
TGCGCCAGCAGTCAATTTACAGGGGATGCGGATGGCTACACCTTC
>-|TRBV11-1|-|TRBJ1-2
CASSPTAGLRGYTF
TGTGCCAGCAGCCCTACAGCGGGACTGAGAGGCTACACCTTC
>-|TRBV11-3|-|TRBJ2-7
CASSLDAGQMTEQYF
TGTGCCAGCAGCTTAGATGCGGGACAGATGACCGAGCAGTACTTC
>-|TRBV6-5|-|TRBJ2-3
CASSLALTDTQYF
TGTGCCAGCAGCCTAGCACTGACAGATACGCAGTATTTT
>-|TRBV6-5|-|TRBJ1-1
CASTDGYTEAFF
TGTGCCAGCACCGACGGGTACACTGAAGCTTTCTTT
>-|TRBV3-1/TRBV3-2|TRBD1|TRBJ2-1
CASSQVRDRGRGEQFF
TGTGCCAGCAGCCAAGTCCGAGACAGGGGGCGAGGTGAGCAGTTCTTC
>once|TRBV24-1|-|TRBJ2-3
CATSDSHSITDTQYF
TGTGCCACCAGTGATTCACACAGTATAACAGATACGCAGTATTTT
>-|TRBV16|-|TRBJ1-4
CASSHSSGYEKLFF
TGTGCCAGCAGCCATTCGTCAGGATACGAAAAACTGTTTTTT
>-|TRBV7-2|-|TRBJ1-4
CASSLLGQIHEKLFF
TGTGCCAGCAGCTTATTAGGACAGATACATGAAAAACTGTTTTTT
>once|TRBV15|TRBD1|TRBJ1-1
CATSGNRGQSKAFF
TGTGCCACCAGCGGGAATAGGGGACAGTCTAAAGCTTTCTTT
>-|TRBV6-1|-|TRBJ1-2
CASSEGGAYGYTF
TGTGCCAGCAGTGAAGGGGGAGCCTATGGCTACACCTTC